This TCR beta chain appears in the sequencing data of a study of T cell repertoires in cytomegalovirus infection. Study information: Recently identified HLA-C-restricted CMV epitopes were among the peptides used. A matching HLA type, together with CMV infection, was signaled by public TCR beta signatures.

Whole-study findings and limits: HLA-C-restricted CMV clonotypes gave the most frequent clonotype in two of eight donors.

About this clonotype itself: Antigen: not known.

TCRdb processed the reads anew with MiXCR; each CDR3 protein has one entry. The table includes 250,000 to 300,000 distinct CDR3 sequences, less than 25% detected once. V shed 5 bases and J shed 6 bases, with 14 bases lying between them. The length of the CDR3 is 14 residues. Germline CDR1 is SEHNR and CDR2 is FQNEAQ (reference sequence). The input for sequencing was cultured PBMCs, taken from culture after CMV antigen stimulation. The TCR comes from a human donor in good health (CMV status not recorded). Some clones in this sample may be carry-over from other donors' samples. The rearrangement joins TRBV7-9 to TRBJ2-1; D remains unclear. In DNA, the CDR3 is TGTGCCAGCAGCGACGGACGGGTAATCAATGAGCAGTTCTTC. It codes for CASSDGRVINEQFF. The variable domain in full, with the rest retrieved from reference TRBV7-9 and TRBJ2-1, is DTGVSQNPRHKITKRGQNVTFRCDPISEHNRLYWYRQTLGQGPEFLTYFQNEAQLEKSRLLSDRFSAERPKGSFSTLEIQRTEQGDSAMYLCASSDGRVINEQFFGPGTRLTVL.